This passage covers 7 T cell receptor beta chains from one sample sequenced in a study of T-cell memory formation after mild COVID-19. TCRdb reprocessed the 5' RACE reads with MiXCR, giving one entry per CDR3 protein. The sample has about 320,000 distinct CDR3 sequences; roughly an eighth are singletons. Input material: PBMCs or a T cell subset sorted from them (not recorded which). The receptor set was obtained from a man younger than 30 who had mild COVID-19 (a few samples of this study predate the infection). Cell type and time point are not known.

The V and J genes are TRBV19 and TRBJ1-1; D is perhaps TRBD1 (6 bases). The CDR3 is 13 residues long. Germline lookup yields CDR1 LNHDA and CDR2 SQIVND (reference sequence). Trimming stripped 11 bases from V and 1 base from J, with 14 bases between. The DNA of the CDR3 is TGTGCCGGCTCAGGGGATAGGAACACTGAAGCTTTCTTT. It translates to CAGSGDRNTEAFF.

This chain links TRBV5-1 with TRBJ1-1; maybe TRBD1 (6 bases). V was clipped by 1 base and J by 3 bases, with 10 bases between them. The CDR3 is 14 residues long. Germline V gives CDR1 SGHRS, CDR2 YFSETQ. CDR3 in amino acids: CASSLRAGDTEAFF. DNA of the CDR3: TGCGCCAGCAGCTTGCGGGCAGGGGACACTGAAGCTTTCTTT.

The rearrangement joins TRBV7-2 to TRBJ2-7; 8 bases fit TRBD2. The CDR3 length is 13 residues. Losses at the gene ends were 5 bases for V and 4 bases for J; bases not matched to a gene: 4. Germline values: CDR1 SGHTA, CDR2 FQGNSA. CDR3 sequence: CASSLSGVYEQYF. In DNA, the CDR3 is TGTGCCAGCAGCCTTAGCGGGGTTTACGAGCAGTACTTC. The full variable domain, with the rest looked up from reference TRBV7-2 and TRBJ2-7, is GAGVSQSPSNKVTEKGKDVELRCDPISGHTALYWYRQSLGQGLEFLIYFQGNSAPDKSGLPSDRFSAERTGGSVSTLTIQRTQQEDSAVYLCASSLSGVYEQYFGPGTRLTVT.

Only a few counts were recorded for this clonotype. The chain recombines TRBV2 with TRBJ2-1; 7 positions agree with TRBD1. CDR3 size: 15 residues. Germline V lookup: CDR1 SNHLY, CDR2 FYNNEI. The junction had 3 bases not matched to a gene; V was cut back by 3 bases and J by 1 base. CDR3 region: CASSDRGLSYNEQFF. Written as DNA, the CDR3 is TGTGCCAGCAGTGACAGGGGGTTGTCCTACAATGAGCAGTTCTTC.

The J gene is TRBJ1-6, the V gene TRBV4-3, with D hard to call. The CDR3 totals 17 residues. CDR1 is LGHNA and CDR2 is YSLEER in the germline V gene. Trimming cost V 2 bases and J 0 bases, with 11 bases left between them. The CDR3 loop is CASSQSLGSSYNSPLHF. The CDR3 region has the DNA TGCGCCAGCAGCCAAAGTTTAGGGAGCTCCTATAATTCACCCCTCCACTTT.

This clonotype has a handful of counts. The chain combines TRBV28 with TRBJ1-5, with D perhaps matching TRBD1 (5 bases). The CDR3 consists of 15 residues. Germline V lookup: CDR1 MDHEN, CDR2 SYDVKM. Trimming took 6 bases from V and 2 from J, leaving 14 bases between them. For the CDR3, the DNA is TGTGCCAGCAGCAGAGACGGGACCCGCAATCAGCCCCAGCATTTT. Translating gives CASSRDGTRNQPQHF.

This clonotype has only a few counts. V usage is TRBV12-3 or TRBV12-4 and J usage is TRBJ1-6; D not certain. Deletions cut 8 bases from V and 5 bases from J, with 10 bases between. The CDR3 contains 13 residues. Here the CDR3 reads CASSPAHNSPLHF. The CDR3 coding sequence is TGTGCCAGCTCGCCAGCGCATAATTCACCCCTCCACTTT.